This section outlines one T cell receptor beta chain sequence together with its context. Its target is not known. Germline V lookup: CDR1 MDHEN, CDR2 SYDVKM. V lost 10 bases, J lost 3 bases, and 20 bases lay in between. The CDR3 has 15 amino acids. The record originates from a study of T-cell reconstitution after alpha-beta-depleted transplantation in children. Preparing the TCRbeta library involved the use of unique molecular identifiers. TCRdb redid the calling of the PCR reads with MiXCR, one entry per CDR3 protein. The repertoire includes fewer than 500,000 distinct CDR3 sequences, about 40% of them detected once, and about 30% sits in the top ten. Points from the study as a whole: In some patients, recipient T cells and intrathymic progenitors surviving conditioning explained high day-60 diversity.

This TCR derives from a girl aged 2 to 10 with aplastic anemia, due to receive a stem cell transplant. This sequence joins TRBV28 and TRBJ2-3, with D possibly being TRBD1 or TRBD2 (6 bases each). The sample consisted of PBMCs, taken before TCRalphabeta/CD19-depleted stem cell transplant. CDR3 residues: CAIGVRGGHTDTQYF. The CDR3 DNA follows: TGTGCCATCGGAGTTCGTGGGGGGCATACAGATACGCAGTATTTT.